This T cell receptor (beta chain) was captured in a study of shared clonotypes between healthy human individuals. Study in general: Each donor contributed plates that comprised three CD4 naive, three CD4 memory, two CD8 naive and one CD8 memory. Findings and caveats of the study: Naive subsets generally exceeded memory subsets in estimated richness. A few donors held about 5.1% of naive CD4 clonotypes in common.

The germline V gene encodes CDR1 SGHTA and CDR2 FQGNSA. V dropped 5 bases and J dropped 3; count of bases not matched to a gene: 17. The CDR3 has 18 amino acids. Original processing methods: Junction-only immunoSEQ sequences carried no quality scores, so filtering differed. The data were produced by immunoSEQ multiplex PCR, yet TCRdb's version contains in-frame clones alone and is incomplete. The DNA was the basis for D and trimming; V, J and clone size are from that table. The table lists roughly 1,800,000 clones, just under 95% of them singletons. Positively selected for CCR7, the CD45RO-negative cells used as naive CD8 cells excluded terminally differentiated effector memory CD45RA+ cells. In the case of this clone: Its target is unknown.

The TCR originated in a man younger than 35 in good health. Sequenced input: naive CD8+ T cells sorted from blood. The genes are TRBV7-2 and TRBJ2-7; 9 bases are a match to TRBD1. CDR3 loop: CASSLEVRSGTGHYEQYF. Written as DNA, the CDR3 is TGTGCCAGCAGCCTTGAGGTCCGAAGCGGGACAGGGCACTACGAGCAGTACTTC.